The clone carrying this TCR beta chain occurred a few times. What it binds is unknown. These data are taken from a study of T cells after yellow fever vaccination. Study findings and constraints: Post-booster repertoires again held most primary-vaccination clones (about 96% CD4, roughly 88% CD8). The secondary response peaked faster, at day 5 versus 15, but was weaker.

Conversion of TCR transcripts into cDNA relied on 5'RACE template switching, which added a universal primer site and UMIs. From the 5' RACE reads, TCRdb called clonotypes with MiXCR, one entry per CDR3 protein. The sample records 620,000 or so distinct CDR3 sequences, around 12% being singletons. CDR3 length equals 20 residues. The source was PBMCs, collected on the day of the yellow fever booster vaccination. The chain couples TRBV21-1 to TRBJ2-2; the table's D call TRBD2 went unverified against the DNA. TRBV21-1 is noted as a pseudogene. The clonotype comes from a man aged 25-45 years who received the YFV17D yellow fever vaccine. The CDR3 DNA sequence: TGTGCCAGCAGCAAAGGAAAGATGGCTAGCGGGACGTTTTTGACCGGGGAGCTGTTTTTT. This codes for CASSKGKMASGTFLTGELFF.